This T cell receptor beta chain comes out of a study of beta chain features in type 1 diabetes. Germline V gene sequence: CDR1 SGHVS, CDR2 FNYEAQ. The V end lost 3 bases, the J end lost 0 bases, and 14 bases lay between the germline ends. The CDR3 has 17 residues. cDNA synthesis used the whole RNA isolate, giving expressed TCRB sequences. The protocol was immunoSEQ multiplex PCR, while the TCRdb copy is restricted to in-frame clones and leaves out a portion. The data hold approximately 110,000 clones, with about two fifths observed a single time. Material: stem cell memory CD4+ T cells from blood. This receptor was obtained from a woman aged 18-29 years in good health. The chain joins TRBV7-6 to TRBJ2-2; possibly TRBD2 for D (6 bases). Here the CDR3 DNA reads TGTGCCAGCAGCTTCTCCCGGGACTTTGCGAACACCGGGGAGCTGTTTTTT. Protein sequence: CASSFSRDFANTGELFF. Full variable domain (remainder filled in from reference TRBV7-6 and TRBJ2-2): GAGVSQSPRYKVTKRGQDVALRCDPISGHVSLYWYRQALGQGPEFLTYFNYEAQQDKSGLPNDRFSAERPEGSISTLTIQRTEQRDSAMYRCASSFSRDFANTGELFFGEGSRLTVL.